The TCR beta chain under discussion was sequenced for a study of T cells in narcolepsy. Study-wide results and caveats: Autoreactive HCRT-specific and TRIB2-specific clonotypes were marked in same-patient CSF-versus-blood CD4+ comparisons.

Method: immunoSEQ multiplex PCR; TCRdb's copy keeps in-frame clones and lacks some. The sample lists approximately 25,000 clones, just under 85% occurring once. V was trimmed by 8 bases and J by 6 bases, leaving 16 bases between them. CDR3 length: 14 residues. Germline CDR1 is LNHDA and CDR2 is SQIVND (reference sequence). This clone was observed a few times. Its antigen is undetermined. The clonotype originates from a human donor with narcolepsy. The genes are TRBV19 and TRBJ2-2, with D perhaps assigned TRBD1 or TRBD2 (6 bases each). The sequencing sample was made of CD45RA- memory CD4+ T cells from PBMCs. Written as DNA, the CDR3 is TGTGCCAGTTGCAACTGGGGGGCCTCCGGGGAGCTGTTTTTT. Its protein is CASCNWGASGELFF.